This T cell receptor (beta chain) was recovered during a study of Ad26.COV2.S vaccination and SARS-CoV-2 variants. Study-wide background: Participant was drawn from the COV1001 Ad26.COV2.S trial arm.

The table lists this clone with a few counts. Produced via immunoSEQ multiplex PCR; TCRdb's table is partial and in-frame only. In the table there are fewer than 800,000 clones, more than 70% of which are singletons. The treatment is: some 20 received Ad26.COV2.S at low or high dose, single or two shots; about 5 received placebo; per-sample allocation not given. Collection of samples fell on day 63 after the first vaccine or placebo injection. Trimming pared 3 bases from V and 4 bases from J, leaving 9 bases between. The CDR3 runs 14 residues. CDR1 and CDR2 from the germline V gene are SGHTA and FQGNSA.

The chain carries TRBV7-2 and TRBJ2-2; possible D gene TRBD2, 6 bases. This TCR was sampled from a person between 18 and 65 years old who received the Ad26.COV2.S COVID-19 vaccine or a placebo. Sequenced here: peripheral blood, sampled in a trial of Ad26.COV2.S vaccine versus placebo. CDR3 nucleotide sequence: TGTGCCAGCAGCTTCGAGGGACTCACCGGGGAGCTGTTTTTT. Protein: CASSFEGLTGELFF. Full variable domain (missing parts from reference TRBV7-2 and TRBJ2-2): GAGVSQSPSNKVTEKGKDVELRCDPISGHTALYWYRQSLGQGLEFLIYFQGNSAPDKSGLPSDRFSAERTGGSVSTLTIQRTQQEDSAVYLCASSFEGLTGELFFGEGSRLTVL.